This T cell receptor beta chain stems from a study of early T cells in non-severe SARS-CoV-2 infection. V shed 4 bases and J shed 7 bases, with 10 bases lying between them. The CDR3 is 13 amino acids. Germline-derived CDR1 and CDR2 are LNHDA and SQIVND (reference sequence). This clonotype was found a few times. Its antigen is still unknown. Attached unique molecular identifiers marked individual cDNA molecules. Each CDR3 protein is one row after TCRdb ran MiXCR on the 5' RACE reads. The table shows tens of thousands of distinct CDR3 sequences, with 10% to 15% occurring only once. Study conclusions and caveats: Anti-spike CD8 responses were favored in VDJdb matching, and private and CD4 specificities were missed.

This sequence joins TRBV19 and TRBJ2-2; the D gene is possibly TRBD1 (6 bases). This receptor was taken from an adult who was a healthcare worker with PCR-confirmed SARS-CoV-2 infection or an uninfected control (not recorded which). The specimen sequenced was whole blood. The CDR3 nucleotides are TGTGCCAGTAGTACTCAGGGGAACGGGGAGCTGTTTTTT. Protein sequence: CASSTQGNGELFF.